The entry that follows covers one TCR beta chain sequence. V lost 1 base to trimming and J lost 0 bases; unmatched junction nucleotides: 6. Germline lookup yields CDR1 SGHTA and CDR2 FQGNSA. There are 16 residues in the CDR3. TCRdb passed the reads through MiXCR, listing each CDR3 protein once. There are about 740,000 distinct CDR3 sequences in the sample; approximately 34% occur only once, and around 2.8% lies in the top ten. The data were obtained in a study of T cell repertoires in cytomegalovirus infection. The receptor was derived from a human donor in good health (CMV status not recorded). Some clones in this sample may be carry-over from other donors' samples. The chain joins TRBV7-2 to TRBJ2-7; 7 nucleotides agree with TRBD2. The material sequenced was PBMCs. This CDR3 reads CASSLDLADISYEQYF. The CDR3 DNA follows: TGTGCCAGCAGCTTAGACCTAGCGGACATCTCCTACGAGCAGTACTTC. Variable domain in full (rest from reference TRBV7-2 and TRBJ2-7): GAGVSQSPSNKVTEKGKDVELRCDPISGHTALYWYRQSLGQGLEFLIYFQGNSAPDKSGLPSDRFSAERTGGSVSTLTIQRTQQEDSAVYLCASSLDLADISYEQYFGPGTRLTVT.